Listed below are T cell receptor beta chains from one sample, sequenced in a study of naive and memory T cell subsets. TCRdb analysed the UMI-ligation and nested PCR reads with MiXCR anew, one entry per CDR3 protein. Counted here are roughly 130,000 distinct CDR3 sequences, 36% occurring once; the ten biggest clones make up roughly 0.9%. What was sequenced was central memory CD4+ T cells from blood. Source of these receptors: a human donor in good health. CDR3s include the opening cysteine and the closing phenylalanine or tryptophan. D genes are given only for firm matches. Clone size appears in some rows only: once, few, many, or a class for an expanded clone.

j_call	clone_size	d_call	v_call	cdr3_aa	cdr3_nt
TRBJ2-1	-	TRBD2	TRBV7-8	CASSFLRTSGRLDEQFF	TGTGCCAGCAGCTTTCTCCGGACTAGCGGGCGCTTGGATGAGCAGTTCTTC
TRBJ1-1	-	-	TRBV7-2	CASSAGYTEAFF	TGTGCCAGCAGCGCCGGGTACACTGAAGCTTTCTTT
TRBJ2-5	few	-	TRBV7-9	CASGQETQYF	TGTGCCAGCGGTCAAGAGACCCAGTACTTC
TRBJ1-2	-	-	TRBV28	CASSLFGQYSYGYTF	TGTGCCAGCAGTTTGTTTGGACAGTATTCTTATGGCTACACCTTC
TRBJ2-3	few	-	TRBV29-1	CSVEVSGDTQYF	TGCAGCGTTGAAGTTTCCGGAGATACGCAGTATTTT
TRBJ1-5	-	-	TRBV7-9	CASSPKGSGNQPQHF	TGTGCCAGCAGCCCCAAGGGGTCGGGGAATCAGCCCCAGCATTTT
TRBJ2-1	-	-	TRBV6-6	CASSAGSGEFF	TGTGCCAGCAGTGCCGGGTCCGGGGAGTTCTTC
TRBJ1-2	few	-	TRBV3-1	CASYGDFGAYGYTF	TGTGCCAGCTATGGGGACTTCGGGGCATATGGCTACACCTTC
TRBJ2-7	many	-	TRBV28	CASSFKARFTKGEQYF	TGTGCCAGCAGTTTCAAGGCTAGGTTTACTAAAGGCGAGCAGTACTTC
TRBJ1-2	-	TRBD1	TRBV29-1	CSVEPWDRGSGGYTF	TGCAGCGTTGAACCCTGGGACAGGGGTTCCGGTGGCTACACCTTC
TRBJ1-5	few	-	TRBV6-1	CASSSYQPQHF	TGTGCCAGCAGCTCGTATCAGCCCCAGCATTTT
TRBJ1-1	-	TRBD1	TRBV6-1	CASSIQGQTEAFF	TGTGCCAGCAGTATCCAGGGACAGACTGAAGCTTTCTTT
TRBJ2-7	-	-	TRBV11-2	CASSLSLGSYEQYF	TGTGCCAGCAGCTTATCGTTGGGGAGCTACGAGCAGTACTTC
TRBJ2-3	few	-	TRBV7-2	CASSLGSRDTQYF	TGTGCCAGCAGCTTAGGTAGCAGAGATACGCAGTATTTT
TRBJ2-1	-	-	TRBV6-4	CASSVGGGAAYNEQFF	TGTGCCAGCAGTGTAGGAGGTGGGGCGGCCTACAATGAGCAGTTCTTC
TRBJ1-6	few	TRBD1	TRBV20-1	CSAPSPGQGVSPLHF	TGCAGTGCACCCTCCCCGGGACAGGGGGTTTCACCCCTCCACTTT
TRBJ1-1	few	TRBD1	TRBV20-1	CSAQQGYEAFF	TGCAGTGCTCAACAGGGGTATGAAGCTTTCTTT
TRBJ2-2	-	-	TRBV12-3/TRBV12-4	CASSPRDTGELFF	TGTGCCAGCAGTCCGAGAGACACCGGGGAGCTGTTTTTT
TRBJ2-2	few	-	TRBV9	CASSPGLSNTGELFF	TGTGCCAGCAGTCCGGGACTCTCGAACACCGGGGAGCTGTTTTTT
TRBJ1-1	-	TRBD1	TRBV28	CASVTWTGDTNTEAFF	TGTGCCAGCGTAACGTGGACAGGGGATACGAACACTGAAGCTTTCTTT
TRBJ2-3	few	-	TRBV25-1	CASSSYTGPSTDTQYF	TGTGCCAGCAGTTCCTACACAGGGCCCAGCACAGATACGCAGTATTTT
TRBJ2-5	few	-	TRBV18	CASSGGTVETQYF	TGTGCCAGCTCGGGCGGGACAGTAGAGACCCAGTACTTC
TRBJ2-5	-	TRBD2	TRBV5-4	CASSQGLAGEFGKTQYF	TGTGCCAGCAGCCAGGGACTAGCGGGAGAGTTTGGGAAGACCCAGTACTTC
TRBJ2-5	-	-	TRBV20-1	CSARRTGYQETQYF	TGCAGTGCTAGGAGAACAGGGTATCAAGAGACCCAGTACTTC
TRBJ2-7	-	TRBD1	TRBV7-8	CASSPRPGQGASYEQYF	TGTGCCAGCAGCCCCCGGCCGGGGCAGGGGGCCTCCTACGAGCAGTACTTC
TRBJ2-1	few	TRBD1	TRBV11-2	CASSPGAGGINEQFF	TGTGCCAGCAGTCCCGGGGCAGGGGGCATCAATGAGCAGTTCTTC
TRBJ2-1	few	TRBD2	TRBV20-1	CSASGLAGVVQFF	TGCAGTGCTTCAGGACTAGCGGGAGTCGTGCAGTTCTTC
TRBJ2-2	-	-	TRBV2	CARSGLGGELFF	TGTGCCAGATCAGGGTTGGGCGGGGAGCTGTTTTTT
TRBJ1-5	-	TRBD1	TRBV20-1	CSASFGQGNQPQHF	TGCAGTGCTAGCTTTGGACAGGGCAATCAGCCCCAGCATTTT
TRBJ1-2	few	-	TRBV5-4	CASSLTDVGYTF	TGTGCCAGCAGCTTGACAGATGTGGGCTACACCTTC
TRBJ2-7	-	-	TRBV20-1	CSARRGRDAYEQYF	TGCAGTGCTAGGAGGGGACGAGACGCCTACGAGCAGTACTTC
TRBJ2-1	-	TRBD2	TRBV5-5	CASSLGGGAYNEQFF	TGTGCCAGCAGCTTGGGCGGGGGAGCCTACAATGAGCAGTTCTTC
TRBJ2-7	-	-	TRBV28	CASSPLRTVYEQYF	TGTGCCAGCAGTCCTCTTAGGACAGTCTACGAGCAGTACTTC
TRBJ2-3	few	TRBD1	TRBV24-1	CATSDQDRGRPYTQYF	TGTGCCACCAGTGACCAAGACAGGGGGCGCCCATATACGCAGTATTTT
TRBJ2-1	-	TRBD2	TRBV14	CASSQPKTGLAGEGVSYNEQFF	TGTGCCAGCAGCCAACCAAAAACAGGACTAGCGGGAGAAGGGGTCTCCTACAATGAGCAGTTCTTC
TRBJ2-7	-	-	TRBV19	CATRSRGYEQYF	TGTGCCACCCGCTCGAGGGGCTACGAGCAGTACTTC
TRBJ2-7	few	TRBD1	TRBV6-5	CASSTGTGGGEQYF	TGTGCCAGCAGTACCGGGACAGGGGGGGGCGAGCAGTACTTC
TRBJ2-7	few	-	TRBV11-2	CASSPDTFYEQYF	TGTGCCAGCAGCCCCGACACTTTCTACGAGCAGTACTTC
TRBJ2-7	-	TRBD1	TRBV25-1	CASSGTGVSEQYF	TGTGCCAGCTCCGGGACAGGGGTAAGCGAGCAGTACTTC
TRBJ2-1	-	-	TRBV27	CASTGYSYNEQFF	TGTGCCAGCACAGGGTACTCCTACAATGAGCAGTTCTTC